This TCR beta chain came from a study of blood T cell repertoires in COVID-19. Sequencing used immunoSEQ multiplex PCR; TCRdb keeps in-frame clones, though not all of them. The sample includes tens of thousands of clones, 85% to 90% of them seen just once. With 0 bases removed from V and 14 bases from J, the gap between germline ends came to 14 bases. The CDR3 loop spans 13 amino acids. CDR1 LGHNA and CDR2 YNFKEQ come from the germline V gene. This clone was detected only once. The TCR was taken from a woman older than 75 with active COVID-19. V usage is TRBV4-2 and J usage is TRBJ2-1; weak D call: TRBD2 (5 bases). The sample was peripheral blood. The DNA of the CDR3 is TGTGCCAGCAGCCAAGATATCAGCCCCGGGGAGTTCTTC. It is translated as CASSQDISPGEFF.